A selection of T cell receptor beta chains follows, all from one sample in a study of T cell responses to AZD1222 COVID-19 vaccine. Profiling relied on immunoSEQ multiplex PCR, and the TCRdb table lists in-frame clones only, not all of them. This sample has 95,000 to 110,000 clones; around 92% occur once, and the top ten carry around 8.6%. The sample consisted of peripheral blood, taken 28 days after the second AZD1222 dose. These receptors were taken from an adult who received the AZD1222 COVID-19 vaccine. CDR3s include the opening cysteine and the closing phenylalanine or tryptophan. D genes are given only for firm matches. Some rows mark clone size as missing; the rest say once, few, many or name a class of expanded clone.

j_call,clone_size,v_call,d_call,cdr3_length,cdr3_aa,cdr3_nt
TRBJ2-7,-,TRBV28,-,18,CASRRESQGGTLRYEQYF,TGTGCCAGCAGGCGCGAAAGCCAGGGGGGAACCCTTAGGTACGAGCAGTACTTC
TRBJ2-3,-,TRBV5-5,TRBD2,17,CASSFRLAGVGTDTQYF,TGTGCCAGCAGCTTCCGACTAGCGGGGGTGGGCACAGATACGCAGTATTTT
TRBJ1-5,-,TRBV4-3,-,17,CASSQELEGALGQPQHF,TGCGCCAGCAGCCAAGAATTAGAAGGGGCTCTGGGTCAGCCCCAGCATTTT
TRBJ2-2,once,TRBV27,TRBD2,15,CASSSTSAHTGELFF,TGTGCCAGCAGTTCCACTAGCGCCCACACCGGGGAGCTGTTTTTT
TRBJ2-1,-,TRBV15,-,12,CATSSLLGEKFF,TGTGCCACCAGCAGCCTACTAGGGGAGAAGTTCTTC
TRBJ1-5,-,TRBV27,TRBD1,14,CASSFDRVGQPQHF,TGTGCCAGCAGTTTCGACAGGGTGGGCCAGCCCCAGCATTTT
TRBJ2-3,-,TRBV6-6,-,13,CASSYRGTDTQYF,TGTGCCAGCAGTTACCGAGGCACAGATACGCAGTATTTT
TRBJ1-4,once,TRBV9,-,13,CASSVGANEKLFF,TGTGCCAGCAGCGTAGGTGCTAATGAAAAACTGTTTTTT
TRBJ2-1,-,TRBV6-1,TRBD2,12,CASRPTGLAKFF,TGTGCCAGCAGGCCTACCGGACTAGCAAAATTCTTC
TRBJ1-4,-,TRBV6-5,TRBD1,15,CASRDRGPANEKLFF,TGTGCCAGCAGGGACAGGGGGCCGGCTAATGAAAAACTGTTTTTT
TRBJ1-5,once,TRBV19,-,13,CASSGRGVSPQHF,TGTGCCAGTAGTGGGCGGGGGGTTAGTCCCCAGCATTTT
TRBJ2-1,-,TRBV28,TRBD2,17,CASSFTQREFGHNEQFF,TGTGCCAGCAGTTTTACCCAGCGGGAATTCGGGCACAATGAGCAGTTCTTC
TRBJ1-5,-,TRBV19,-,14,CASSRTPEGQPQHF,TGTGCCAGTAGTAGGACACCGGAGGGGCAGCCCCAGCATTTT
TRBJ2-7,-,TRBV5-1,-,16,CASSWGSVTSAKEQYF,TGCGCCAGCAGCTGGGGCTCTGTGACCTCCGCGAAAGAGCAGTACTTC
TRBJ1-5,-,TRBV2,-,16,CASSPPRLGSNQPQHF,TGTGCCAGCAGTCCCCCCAGACTGGGAAGCAATCAGCCCCAGCATTTT
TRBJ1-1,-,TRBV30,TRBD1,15,CAWSPGRGLGTEAFF,TGTGCCTGGAGCCCTGGGAGGGGGCTAGGAACTGAAGCTTTCTTT
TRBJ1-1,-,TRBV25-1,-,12,CASSELHGEAFF,TGTGCCAGCAGTGAATTACACGGTGAAGCTTTCTTT
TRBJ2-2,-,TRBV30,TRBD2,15,CAWSVLAGDTGELFF,TGTGCCTGGAGTGTACTAGCGGGGGACACCGGGGAGCTGTTTTTT
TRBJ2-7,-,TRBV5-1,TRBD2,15,CASRTGLAAPYEQYF,TGCGCCAGCAGAACGGGACTAGCGGCTCCCTACGAGCAGTACTTC
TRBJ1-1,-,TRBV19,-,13,CASSVRLNTEAFF,TGTGCCAGTAGTGTCAGATTGAACACTGAAGCTTTCTTT
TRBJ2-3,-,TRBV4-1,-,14,CASSQTEITDTQYF,TGCGCCAGCAGCCAGACAGAAATCACAGATACGCAGTATTTT
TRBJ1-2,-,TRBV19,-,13,CASSAGTAPGYTF,TGTGCCAGTAGCGCCGGGACTGCCCCTGGCTACACCTTC
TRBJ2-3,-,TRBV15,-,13,CATSRVGESTQYF,TGTGCCACCAGCAGAGTTGGGGAAAGTACGCAGTATTTT
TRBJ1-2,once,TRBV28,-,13,CASSPPGEYGYTF,TGTGCCAGCAGTCCCCCAGGGGAATATGGCTACACCTTC
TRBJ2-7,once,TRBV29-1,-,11,CSVIDSYEQYF,TGCAGCGTTATCGACAGCTACGAGCAGTACTTC
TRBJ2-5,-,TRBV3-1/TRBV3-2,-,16,CASSRGRVAYEETQYF,TGTGCCAGCAGCCGCGGGCGGGTTGCTTACGAAGAGACCCAGTACTTC
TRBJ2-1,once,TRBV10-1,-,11,CASRTANEQFF,TGCGCCAGCAGAACAGCTAATGAGCAGTTCTTC
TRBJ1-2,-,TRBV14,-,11,CASSQGNGYTF,TGTGCCAGCAGCCAGGGGAATGGCTACACCTTC
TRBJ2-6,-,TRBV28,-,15,CASSLEGSGANVLTF,TGTGCCAGCAGTTTAGAGGGCTCTGGGGCCAACGTCCTGACTTTC
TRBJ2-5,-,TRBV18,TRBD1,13,CASSPWTGETQYF,TGTGCCAGCTCACCATGGACAGGGGAGACCCAGTACTTC
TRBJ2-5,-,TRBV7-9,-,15,CASSLAEVLRGTQYF,TGTGCCAGCAGCTTAGCGGAAGTCCTAAGGGGGACCCAGTACTTC
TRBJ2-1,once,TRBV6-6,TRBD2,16,CASSRLSGALYNEQFF,TGTGCCAGCAGTCGTTTGAGCGGGGCCTTATACAATGAGCAGTTCTTC
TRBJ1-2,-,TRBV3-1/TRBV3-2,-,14,CASSQDSRGYGYTF,TGTGCCAGCAGCCAAGATTCCAGGGGCTATGGCTACACCTTC
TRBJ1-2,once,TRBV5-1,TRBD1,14,CASSQGQRNYGYTF,TGCGCCAGCAGCCAGGGACAGAGGAACTATGGCTACACCTTC
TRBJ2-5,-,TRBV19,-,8,CANGPQYF,TGTGCAAATGGGCCCCAGTACTTC
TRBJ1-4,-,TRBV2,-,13,CASSLSPTEKLFF,TGTGCCAGCAGCTTAAGCCCTACCGAAAAACTGTTTTTT
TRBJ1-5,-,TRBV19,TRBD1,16,CASSRDSPYSNQPQHF,TGTGCCAGTAGTAGGGACAGTCCTTATAGCAATCAGCCCCAGCATTTT
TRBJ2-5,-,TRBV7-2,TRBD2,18,CASSSGTSGRFAQETQYF,TGTGCCAGCAGCTCCGGTACGAGCGGGAGGTTTGCGCAAGAGACCCAGTACTTC
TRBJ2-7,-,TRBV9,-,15,CASSVSAGPSYEQYF,TGTGCCAGCAGCGTATCTGCAGGGCCCTCCTACGAGCAGTACTTC
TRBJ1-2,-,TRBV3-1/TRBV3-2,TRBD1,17,CASSQELRTGADYGYTF,TGTGCCAGCAGCCAAGAACTCCGGACAGGGGCCGACTATGGCTACACCTTC
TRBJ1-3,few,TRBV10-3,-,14,CAISDRGSGNTIYF,TGTGCCATCAGTGACAGGGGTTCGGGAAACACCATATATTTT
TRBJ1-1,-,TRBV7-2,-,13,CASSSGERTEAFF,TGTGCCAGCAGCTCAGGGGAGCGAACTGAAGCTTTCTTT
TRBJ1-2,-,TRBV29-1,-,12,CSVEALGGGYTF,TGCAGCGTTGAAGCCCTGGGGGGCGGCTACACCTTC
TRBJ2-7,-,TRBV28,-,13,CASSLGRWGEQYF,TGTGCCAGCAGTTTAGGGCGCTGGGGCGAGCAGTACTTC